What follows are 15 T cell receptor beta chains derived from one specimen sequenced in a study of blood T cell repertoires in COVID-19. This table comes from immunoSEQ multiplex PCR, and its TCRdb copy is limited to in-frame clones, with some not included. The table lists approximately 130,000 clones, 83% of them singletons, with about a sixth in the top ten. Sequences were obtained from PBMCs or T cells enriched from blood (not recorded which). The receptors were gathered from a man in his thirties or forties who had recovered from COVID-19.

The chain employs TRBV5-1 and TRBJ2-1, with TRBD1 identical over 7 bases. The J segment lost 9 bases and the V segment lost 0 bases, leaving 21 bases of the junction unmatched. Germline lookup yields CDR1 SGHRS and CDR2 YFSETQ. There are 19 residues in the CDR3. The DNA of the CDR3 is TGCGCCAGCAGCTTGGCCTCACTTGCCGGACATCCGAACAGGGGTGAGCAGTTCTTC. Its protein is CASSLASLAGHPNRGEQFF.

The V call is TRBV3-1 (or the pseudogene TRBV3-2), the J call TRBJ2-3; 10 positions match TRBD1. The CDR3 is made up of 15 amino acids. Germline V lookup: CDR1 LGHDT, CDR2 YNNKEL (reference sequence). Trimming cost V 5 bases and J 3 bases; bases outside gene matches: 5. As DNA, the CDR3 is TGTGCCAGCAGCATGGGACAGGGGACAACAGATACGCAGTATTTT. It is translated as CASSMGQGTTDTQYF.

This clone was seen once. The rearrangement joins TRBV4-1 to TRBJ2-1; unclear D gene. With 4 bases removed from V and 2 bases from J, the gap between germline ends came to 9 bases. The CDR3 has 14 amino acids. CDR1 is MGHRA, CDR2 YSYEKL, per germline. The DNA of the CDR3 is TGCGCCAGCAGCCTTAGCTCCACCTACAATGAGCAGTTCTTC. Translation gives CASSLSSTYNEQFF.

V usage is TRBV5-4 and J usage is TRBJ1-2; D not resolved. The CDR3 has 13 amino acids. V was shortened by 0 bases and J by 6 bases, with 9 bases between the two germline ends. CDR1 is SGHNT, CDR2 YYREEE, per germline (reference sequence). CDR3 nucleotide sequence: TGTGCCAGCAGCTTGGGCAGGTTGGATGGCTACACCTTC. Protein sequence: CASSLGRLDGYTF.

V is TRBV7-9 and J is TRBJ1-1, with unresolved D. The germline V and J ends were trimmed by 4 bases and 8 bases, with 14 bases remaining between them. The CDR3 runs 13 residues. Germline V gives CDR1 SEHNR, CDR2 FQNEAQ (reference sequence). The CDR3 region is CASSSSPSREAFF. In DNA, the CDR3 is TGTGCCAGCAGCTCCTCCCCCTCGCGCGAAGCTTTCTTT.

The V call is TRBV27, the J call TRBJ2-2; TRBD2 matches at 9 bases. Germline assignment: CDR1 MNHEY and CDR2 SMNVEV (reference sequence). There are 18 residues in the CDR3. Losses at the gene ends were 6 bases for V and 0 bases for J; bases not matched to a gene: 11. In DNA, the CDR3 is TGTGCCAGCAGGCGATTCCCGGGACTAGCAACGAACACCGGGGAGCTGTTTTTT. As protein: CASRRFPGLATNTGELFF.

The chain carries TRBV19 and TRBJ2-2; maybe TRBD1 (6 bases). The V gene lost 10 bases and the J gene lost 4 bases, with 13 bases spanning the gap. Germline V gene lookup returns CDR1 LNHDA and CDR2 SQIVND (reference sequence). This CDR3 region has 13 residues. The CDR3 DNA is TGTGCCACAACAGGGTTCAGCACCGGGGAGCTGTTTTTT. Its protein is CATTGFSTGELFF.

This chain joins TRBV6-6 and TRBJ1-2, with TRBD1 matching over 7 bases. Germline loops: CDR1 MNHNY, CDR2 SVGAGI (reference sequence). V was clipped by 3 bases and J by 2 bases; unmatched bases: 3. This CDR3 has 14 residues. CDR3 nucleotides: TGTGCCAGCAGTTATTTACAGGGGAACTATGGCTACACCTTC. It yields the protein CASSYLQGNYGYTF.

The chain carries TRBV5-1 and TRBJ2-1; 8 bases agree with TRBD2. The CDR3 covers 15 residues. Germline assignment: CDR1 SGHRS and CDR2 YFSETQ. After removal of 3 bases from V and 6 bases from J, the junction contained 8 bases not matched to a gene. This CDR3 reads CASSSGLASGNEQFF. CDR3 DNA: TGCGCCAGCAGCTCAGGACTAGCTTCTGGCAATGAGCAGTTCTTC.

V and J are TRBV7-9 and TRBJ1-4, with D perhaps matching TRBD1 (6 bases). V was pared by 3 bases and J by 8 bases, with 19 bases between. Germline values: CDR1 SEHNR, CDR2 FQNEAQ (reference sequence). This CDR3 has 16 amino acids. In DNA, the CDR3 is TGTGCCAGCAGCTTCCGAAGGGACACTTGGGAGGAAAAACTGTTTTTT. Translating it yields CASSFRRDTWEEKLFF.

The chain couples TRBV13 to TRBJ2-1, with TRBD1 identical over 8 bases. CDR1 and CDR2 from the germline V gene are PRHDT and FYEKMQ (reference sequence). V shed 0 bases and J 3 bases; nucleotides not matched to a gene: 10. The length of the CDR3 is 18 residues. The CDR3, as DNA: TGTGCCAGCAGCTTAGGGCAGGGGGCGCGGGGTAACTACAATGAGCAGTTCTTC. Amino acids: CASSLGQGARGNYNEQFF.

This chain connects TRBV11-2 to TRBJ1-4, with TRBD1 matching 7 bases. Trimming cost V 5 bases and J 5 bases; bases outside gene matches: 5. This CDR3 comprises 14 residues. Germline lookup yields CDR1 SGHAT and CDR2 FQNNGV. The CDR3 reads CASSQTGINEKLFF. CDR3 DNA: TGTGCCAGCAGCCAGACAGGGATCAATGAAAAACTGTTTTTT.

V gene TRBV19 combines with J gene TRBJ1-3; D not resolved. V lost 1 base and J 0 bases, leaving 7 bases between the germline ends. Germline CDR1 LNHDA, CDR2 SQIVND (reference sequence). The CDR3 has 15 amino acids. As DNA, the CDR3 is TGTGCCAGTAGTATAGGCGGCCTCTCTGGAAACACCATATATTTT. Amino acids: CASSIGGLSGNTIYF.

This rearrangement joins TRBV6-1 to TRBJ2-7; TRBD1 agrees at 12 bases. The trim removed 6 bases at V and 7 bases at J, leaving 10 bases unmatched. CDR3 length: 15 residues. Germline V gene data show CDR1 as MNHNS and CDR2 as SASEGT. The CDR3 region is CASRKGQGAAKEQYV. Here the CDR3 DNA reads TGTGCCAGCAGAAAGGGACAGGGGGCTGCGAAAGAGCAGTACGTC.

This chain uses TRBV29-1 with TRBJ2-3; D ambiguous. This CDR3 spans 10 amino acids. Trimming took 6 bases from V and 6 from J, leaving 7 bases between them. CDR1 is SQVTM and CDR2 is ANQGSEA in the germline V gene. The CDR3, as DNA: TGCAGCGTCCTATATGATACGCAGTATTTT. Translation: CSVLYDTQYF.